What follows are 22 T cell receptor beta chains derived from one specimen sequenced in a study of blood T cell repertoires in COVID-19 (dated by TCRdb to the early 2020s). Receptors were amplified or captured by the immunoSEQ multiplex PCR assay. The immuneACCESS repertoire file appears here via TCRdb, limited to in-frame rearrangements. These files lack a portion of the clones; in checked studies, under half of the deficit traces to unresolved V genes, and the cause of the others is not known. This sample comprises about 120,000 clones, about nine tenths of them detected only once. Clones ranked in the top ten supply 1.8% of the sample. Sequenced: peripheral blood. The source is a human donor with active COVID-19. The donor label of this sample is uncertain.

As DNA, the CDR3 is TGTGCCAGCAGCGCCCCCAAGGGGGAAAAACTGTTTTTT. This gives the protein CASSAPKGEKLFF. This sequence joins TRBV11-3 and TRBJ1-4, with a tentative D call TRBD1 (5 bases). The germline gives CDR1 SGHNT, CDR2 YENEEA. V lost 5 bases to trimming and J lost 8 bases, with 12 bases between them. The CDR3 runs to 13 residues.

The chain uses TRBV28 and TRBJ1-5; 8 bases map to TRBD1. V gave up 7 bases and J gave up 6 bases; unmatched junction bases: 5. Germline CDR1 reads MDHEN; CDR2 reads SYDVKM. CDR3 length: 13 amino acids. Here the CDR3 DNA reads TGTGCCAGCACGCCGCAGGGGGCTCAGCCCCAGCATTTT. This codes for CASTPQGAQPQHF.

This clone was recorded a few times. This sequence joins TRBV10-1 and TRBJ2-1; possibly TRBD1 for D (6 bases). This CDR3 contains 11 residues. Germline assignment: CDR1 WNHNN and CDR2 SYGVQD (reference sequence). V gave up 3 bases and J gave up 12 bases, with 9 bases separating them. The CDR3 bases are TGCGCCAGCAGTGAACAGGGTCGGCAGTTCTTC. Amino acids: CASSEQGRQFF.

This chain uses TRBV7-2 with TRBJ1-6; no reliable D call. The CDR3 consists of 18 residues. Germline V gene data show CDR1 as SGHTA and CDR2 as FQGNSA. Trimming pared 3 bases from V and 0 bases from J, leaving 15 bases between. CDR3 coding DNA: TGTGCCAGCAGCTTCATTATGAGACGGAGCTCCTATAATTCACCCCTCCACTTT. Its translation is CASSFIMRRSSYNSPLHF.

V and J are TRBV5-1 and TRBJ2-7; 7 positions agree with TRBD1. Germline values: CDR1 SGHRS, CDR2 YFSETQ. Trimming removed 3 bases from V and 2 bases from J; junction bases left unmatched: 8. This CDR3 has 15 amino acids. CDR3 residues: CASSYTLQGPYEQYF. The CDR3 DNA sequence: TGCGCCAGCAGCTACACATTACAGGGGCCCTACGAGCAGTACTTC. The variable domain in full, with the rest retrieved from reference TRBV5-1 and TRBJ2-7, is KAGVTQTPRYLIKTRGQQVTLSCSPISGHRSVSWYQQTPGQGLQFLFEYFSETQRNKGNFPGRFSGRQFSNSRSEMNVSTLELGDSALYLCASSYTLQGPYEQYFGPGTRLTVT.

CDR3 sequence reads: CASSVGQGAGLVETQYF. CDR3 nucleotide sequence: TGTGCCAGCAGCGTGGGACAGGGGGCGGGCTTAGTAGAGACCCAGTACTTC. This rearrangement joins TRBV9 to TRBJ2-5, with 12 bases that match TRBD1. The trim removed 2 bases at V and 4 bases at J, leaving 9 bases unmatched. This CDR3 spans 17 amino acids. From germline, CDR1 is SGDLS and CDR2 YYNGEE.

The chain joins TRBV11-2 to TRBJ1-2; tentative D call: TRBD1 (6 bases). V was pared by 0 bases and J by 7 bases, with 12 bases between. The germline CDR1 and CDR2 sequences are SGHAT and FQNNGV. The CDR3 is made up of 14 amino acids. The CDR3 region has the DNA TGTGCCAGCAGCTTAGATTCGGGGGGGGCTGGCTACACCTTC. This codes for CASSLDSGGAGYTF.

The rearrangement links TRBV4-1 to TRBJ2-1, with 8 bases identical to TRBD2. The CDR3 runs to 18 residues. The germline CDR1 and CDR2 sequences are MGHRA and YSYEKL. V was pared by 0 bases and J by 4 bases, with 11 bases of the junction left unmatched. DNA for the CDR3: TGCGCCAGCAGCCAAGAGAACGGGGGGGGGCCTCTTTACAATGAGCAGTTCTTC. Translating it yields CASSQENGGGPLYNEQFF.

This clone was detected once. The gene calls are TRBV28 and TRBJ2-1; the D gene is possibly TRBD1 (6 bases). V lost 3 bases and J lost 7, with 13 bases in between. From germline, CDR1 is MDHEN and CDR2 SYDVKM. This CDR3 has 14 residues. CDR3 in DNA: TGTGCCAGCAGTTTTACAGGGCGGAGGAATGAGCAGTTCTTC. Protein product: CASSFTGRRNEQFF.

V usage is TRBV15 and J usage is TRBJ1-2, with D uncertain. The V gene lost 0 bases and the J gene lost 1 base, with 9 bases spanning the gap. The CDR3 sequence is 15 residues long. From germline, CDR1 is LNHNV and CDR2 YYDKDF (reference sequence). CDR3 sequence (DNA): TGTGCCACCAGCAGAGAGTCAGGTTTTAACTATGGCTACACCTTC. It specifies CATSRESGFNYGYTF.

CDR3 protein: CASSTYNEQFF. In DNA form, the CDR3 reads TGTGCCAGCAGTACATACAATGAGCAGTTCTTC. The V call is TRBV6-6, the J call TRBJ2-1; D uncertain. Germline lookup yields CDR1 MNHNY and CDR2 SVGAGI (reference sequence). The CDR3 runs 11 residues. V was clipped by 5 bases and J by 4 bases, with 3 bases between them.

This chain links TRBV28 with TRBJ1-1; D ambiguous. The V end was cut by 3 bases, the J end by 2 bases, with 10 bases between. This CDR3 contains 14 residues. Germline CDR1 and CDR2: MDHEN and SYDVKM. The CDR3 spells CASSFPGINTEAFF. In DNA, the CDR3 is TGTGCCAGCAGTTTTCCCGGGATCAACACTGAAGCTTTCTTT. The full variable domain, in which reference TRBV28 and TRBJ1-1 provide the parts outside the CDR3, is DVKVTQSSRYLVKRTGEKVFLECVQDMDHENMFWYRQDPGLGLRLIYFSYDVKMKEKGDIPEGYSVSREKKERFSLILESASTNQTSMYLCASSFPGINTEAFFGQGTRLTVV.

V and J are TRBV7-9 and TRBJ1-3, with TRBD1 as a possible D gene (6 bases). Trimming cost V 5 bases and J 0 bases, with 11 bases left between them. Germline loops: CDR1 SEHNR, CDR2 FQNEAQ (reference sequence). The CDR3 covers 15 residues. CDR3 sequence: CASSTDRNSGNTIYF. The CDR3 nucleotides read TGTGCCAGCAGCACAGACAGGAACTCTGGAAACACCATATATTTT. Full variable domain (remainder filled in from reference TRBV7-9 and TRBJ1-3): DTGVSQNPRHKITKRGQNVTFRCDPISEHNRLYWYRQTLGQGPEFLTYFQNEAQLEKSRLLSDRFSAERPKGSFSTLEIQRTEQGDSAMYLCASSTDRNSGNTIYFGEGSWLTVV.

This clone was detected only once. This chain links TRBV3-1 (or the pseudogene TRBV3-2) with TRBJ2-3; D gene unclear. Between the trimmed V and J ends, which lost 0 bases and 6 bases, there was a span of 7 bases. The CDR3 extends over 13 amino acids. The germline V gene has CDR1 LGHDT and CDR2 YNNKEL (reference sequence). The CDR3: CASSQDLSDTQYF. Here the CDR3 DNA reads TGTGCCAGCAGCCAAGATTTGTCGGATACGCAGTATTTT.

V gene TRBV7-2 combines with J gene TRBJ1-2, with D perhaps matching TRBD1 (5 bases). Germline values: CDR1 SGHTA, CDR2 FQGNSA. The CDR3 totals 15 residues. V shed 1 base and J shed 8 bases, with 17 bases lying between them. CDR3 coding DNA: TGTGCCAGCAGCTTAGGAGGCGTTGGTCCAGGGGGCTACACCTTC. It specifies CASSLGGVGPGGYTF.

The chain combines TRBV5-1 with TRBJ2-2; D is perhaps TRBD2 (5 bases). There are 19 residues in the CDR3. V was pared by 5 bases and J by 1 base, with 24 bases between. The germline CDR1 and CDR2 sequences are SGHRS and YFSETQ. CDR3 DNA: TGCGCCAGCAGAAGAACGGGATCGGGCCAGAGAAAGAACACCGGGGAGCTGTTTTTT. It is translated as CASRRTGSGQRKNTGELFF.

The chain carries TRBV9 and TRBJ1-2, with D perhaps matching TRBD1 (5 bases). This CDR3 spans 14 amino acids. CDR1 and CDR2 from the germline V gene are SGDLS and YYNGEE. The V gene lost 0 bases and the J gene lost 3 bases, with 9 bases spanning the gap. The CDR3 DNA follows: TGTGCCAGCAGCGTAGATTGGGGGGACTATGGCTACACCTTC. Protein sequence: CASSVDWGDYGYTF.

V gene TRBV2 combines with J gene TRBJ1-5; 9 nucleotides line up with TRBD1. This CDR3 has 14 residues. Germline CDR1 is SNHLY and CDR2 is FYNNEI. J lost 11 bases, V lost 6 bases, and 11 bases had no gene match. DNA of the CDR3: TGTGCCAGCAGGGACAGGGGAGTAGGTGGGTCCCAGCATTTT. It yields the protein CASRDRGVGGSQHF.

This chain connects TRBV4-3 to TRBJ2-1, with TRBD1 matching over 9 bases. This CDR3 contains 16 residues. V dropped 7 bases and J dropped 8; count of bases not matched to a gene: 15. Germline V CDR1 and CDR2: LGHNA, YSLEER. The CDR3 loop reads CASKKTLDRGIHEQFF. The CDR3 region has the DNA TGCGCCAGCAAAAAAACCCTGGACAGGGGAATTCATGAGCAGTTCTTC.

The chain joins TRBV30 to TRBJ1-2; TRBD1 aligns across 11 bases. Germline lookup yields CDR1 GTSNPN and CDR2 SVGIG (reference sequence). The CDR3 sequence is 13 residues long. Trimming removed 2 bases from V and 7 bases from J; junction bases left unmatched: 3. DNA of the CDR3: TGTGCCTGGAGTCGGACAGGGGGCCTTGGCTACACCTTC. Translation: CAWSRTGGLGYTF.

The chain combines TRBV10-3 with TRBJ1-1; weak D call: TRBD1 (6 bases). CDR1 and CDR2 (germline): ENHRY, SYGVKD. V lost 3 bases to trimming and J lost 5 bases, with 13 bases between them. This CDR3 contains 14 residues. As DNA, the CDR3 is TGTGCCATCAGTGATCTGGGGGCGAGAACTGAAGCTTTCTTT. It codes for CAISDLGARTEAFF.

CDR3 nucleotides: TGTGCCAGCAGTGAAGGGACAGGGGGTTCTTGGGGCTACACCTTC. This gives the protein CASSEGTGGSWGYTF. The chain carries TRBV6-1 and TRBJ1-2; 10 positions agree with TRBD1. The CDR3 consists of 15 residues. Germline CDR1 MNHNS, CDR2 SASEGT. J was trimmed by 8 bases and V by 1 base; bases with no gene match: 7.